This entry describes one TCR beta chain. Its target is unknown. During the collection period, no donor immune events like infections were recorded. This entry comes from a study of identifying expanded T cells in peripheral blood. Study-level findings and limits: Clone count variance between roughly two-week samples rose with total template count. Over about two and four weeks, about 15 and 19 clones changed, versus around 1.1 between replicates.

Sequencing was performed with immunoSEQ multiplex PCR; in TCRdb, only in-frame clones are kept and a portion is missing. This sample carries tens of thousands of clones, under 85% of them seen once, and the ten largest clones take about 20%. There are 15 residues in the CDR3. Germline loops: CDR1 MNHEY, CDR2 SVGAGI. What was sequenced was blood. The source is a person aged 18 to 75 in good health. V is TRBV6-5 and J is TRBJ2-5, with a weak D call TRBD2 (6 bases). Judging by the DNA end, TRBJ2-7 fits better; the J call may be wrong. CDR3 DNA sequence: TGTGCCAGCAGTTACTCCGACGGGGGATCCTACGAGCAGTACTTC. Translating it yields CASSYSDGGSYEQYF.